The 6 T cell receptor beta chains in this list originate from one sample, sequenced in a study of OX40 agonist ivuxolimab in advanced cancers. Clones were sequenced by immunoSEQ multiplex PCR, and TCRdb holds only the in-frame ones, with some missing. The table records roughly 59,000 clones, roughly 92% of them present only once. Sequenced material: CD4+ or CD8+ T cells sorted from blood, taken in a trial of the OX40 agonist ivuxolimab. Receptor source: an adult with an advanced solid tumor such as melanoma, head and neck, liver or kidney cancer.

The chain combines TRBV27 with TRBJ2-7, with 7 bases lining up with TRBD1. The trim removed 8 bases at V and 3 bases at J, leaving 4 bases unmatched. The CDR3 consists of 12 residues. Germline V CDR1 and CDR2: MNHEY, SMNVEV (reference sequence). The CDR3 loop reads CASGTVVYEQYF. The CDR3, as DNA: TGTGCCAGCGGGACAGTGGTCTACGAGCAGTACTTC.

J is TRBJ2-7 and V is TRBV4-1; 9 bases line up with TRBD2. V dropped 1 base and J dropped 0; count of bases not matched to a gene: 7. The length of the CDR3 is 17 residues. Germline V CDR1 and CDR2: MGHRA, YSYEKL. The DNA of the CDR3 is TGCGCCAGCAGCCAAGGGGGCGCGGGACTAGCCTCCTACGAGCAGTACTTC. It yields the protein CASSQGGAGLASYEQYF.

The chain joins TRBV4-1 to TRBJ2-1; the D gene is possibly TRBD1 (5 bases). The CDR3 has 14 amino acids. Trimming cost V 5 bases and J 0 bases, with 8 bases left between them. Germline CDR1 is MGHRA and CDR2 is YSYEKL. The CDR3 reads CASSIQGSYNEQFF. CDR3 DNA: TGCGCCAGCAGCATTCAGGGCTCCTACAATGAGCAGTTCTTC.

This chain joins TRBV4-1 and TRBJ2-2, with D possibly TRBD2 on 5 matching bases. Germline loops: CDR1 MGHRA, CDR2 YSYEKL. V shed 5 bases and J shed 0 bases, with 13 bases lying between them. This CDR3 region has 16 residues. The CDR3 sequence: CASSYLADPNTGELFF. DNA of the CDR3: TGCGCCAGCAGCTATCTAGCTGACCCGAACACCGGGGAGCTGTTTTTT.

The gene calls are TRBV5-1 and TRBJ1-1, with unresolved D. Trimming removed 2 bases at V and 0 bases at J, with 17 bases between. The CDR3 is 17 amino acids. CDR1 and CDR2 from the germline V gene are SGHRS and YFSETQ. The CDR3 DNA sequence: TGCGCCAGCAGCTTCTGGAGTGGTGGAGGTGTGAACACTGAAGCTTTCTTT. Amino acids: CASSFWSGGGVNTEAFF.

The V gene is TRBV9, the J gene TRBJ2-2; 9 bases match TRBD2. Per germline, CDR1 SGDLS and CDR2 YYNGEE. The CDR3 totals 15 residues. Trimming at V came to 4 bases and at J to 5 bases, leaving 6 bases not matched to a gene. The CDR3 DNA reads as TGTGCCAGCAGCCCCCGAGCGGGAGGAACCGGGGAGCTGTTTTTT. Its protein is CASSPRAGGTGELFF.